The clone carrying this T cell receptor beta chain came up many times. Its specificity is not known. These data belong to a study of molecular identifiers for immune sequencing clone quantification. Study findings and constraints: Beyond 20 RNA copies, clones held over 99% of effector molecules, compared with under 1% in naive cells.

Previously described methods with listed TCR primers produced the bulk TCR libraries. TCRdb re-analysed the PCR reads in MiXCR, keeping a single row per CDR3 protein. The repertoire consists of about 320,000 distinct CDR3 sequences, with 20% to 25% occurring once and the leading ten covering 0.75% to 0.85%. Sorting isolated naive CD8 T cells as CD8+CD4-CCR7+CD45RA+ events. The origin of this receptor is a human donor in good health. Some libraries in this study had Jurkat cell RNA spiked in. Sequenced: naive CD8+ T cells from blood, with Jurkat cell RNA spiked in. As to subset: FACS-sorted CD8+CD4-CCR7+CD45RA+ naive T cells.

CDR3 coding DNA: TGTGCCAGCAGTTTTTGGGATAGCAATCAGCCCCAGCATTTT. The encoded protein is CASSFWDSNQPQHF. The chain employs TRBV12-3 or TRBV12-4 and TRBJ1-5, with D uncertain. V gave up 3 bases and J gave up 0 bases, with 6 bases separating them. The CDR3 has 14 amino acids.